The 16 T cell receptor beta chains given below trace back to one sample, sequenced in a study of cytomegalovirus exposure and HLA in healthy donors. Primers: 60 Vbeta forward and 13 Jbeta reverse. Clones were sequenced by immunoSEQ multiplex PCR, and TCRdb holds only the in-frame ones, with some missing. The sample holds about 190,000 clones, roughly 80% seen once. The source material was PBMCs. These receptors were taken from a man between 35 and 55 years old in good health and CMV-seropositive.

The V gene is TRBV7-9, the J gene TRBJ2-5; possible D gene TRBD1, 6 bases. The germline gives CDR1 SEHNR, CDR2 FQNEAQ (reference sequence). This CDR3 is built from 14 residues. With 1 base removed from V and 1 base from J, the gap between germline ends came to 7 bases. CDR3 amino acids: CASSLEGVQETQYF. The CDR3 region has the DNA TGTGCCAGCAGCTTAGAGGGGGTCCAAGAGACCCAGTACTTC. Drawing the rest from reference TRBV7-9 and TRBJ2-5, the complete variable domain is DTGVSQNPRHKITKRGQNVTFRCDPISEHNRLYWYRQTLGQGPEFLTYFQNEAQLEKSRLLSDRFSAERPKGSFSTLEIQRTEQGDSAMYLCASSLEGVQETQYFGPGTRLLVL.

This clone was observed a handful of times. The chain recombines TRBV7-9 with TRBJ2-7, with TRBD1 matching 10 bases. Germline lookup yields CDR1 SEHNR and CDR2 FQNEAQ (reference sequence). This CDR3 comprises 14 residues. After removal of 6 bases from V and 3 bases from J, the junction contained 5 bases not matched to a gene. The CDR3 reads CASSQTGGGYEQYF. DNA of the CDR3: TGTGCCAGCAGTCAGACAGGGGGCGGCTACGAGCAGTACTTC. The full variable domain, completed using reference TRBV7-9 and TRBJ2-7, is DTGVSQNPRHKITKRGQNVTFRCDPISEHNRLYWYRQTLGQGPEFLTYFQNEAQLEKSRLLSDRFSAERPKGSFSTLEIQRTEQGDSAMYLCASSQTGGGYEQYFGPGTRLTVT.

The chain couples TRBV4-3 to TRBJ2-5; D gene ambiguous. V was shortened by 0 bases and J by 5 bases, with 7 bases between the two germline ends. The CDR3 has 13 residues. Germline V lookup: CDR1 LGHNA, CDR2 YSLEER. CDR3 bases: TGCGCCAGCAGCCAAGATCAGAGGGAGACCCAGTACTTC. Translation: CASSQDQRETQYF.

The V call is TRBV9, the J call TRBJ2-2; 10 bases agree with TRBD2. V trimming: 1 base; J trimming: 6 bases; junction bases outside the gene matches: 9. CDR3 length: 17 amino acids. CDR1 and CDR2 from the germline V gene are SGDLS and YYNGEE. Here the CDR3 reads CASSVPRSGGPPGELFF. CDR3 DNA: TGTGCCAGCAGCGTACCCCGTAGCGGGGGGCCTCCCGGGGAGCTGTTTTTT.

The J gene is TRBJ1-2, the V gene TRBV5-1; D might be TRBD1 (6 bases). The CDR3 loop spans 16 amino acids. Trimming took 0 bases from V and 8 from J, leaving 20 bases between them. The V gene's germline CDR1 is SGHRS and CDR2 YFSETQ. The CDR3 DNA reads as TGCGCCAGCAGCTTGGATGGGGGCCTCGCTTCAAAGGGCTACACCTTC. Its translation is CASSLDGGLASKGYTF.

This chain's CDR3 is CATSTSGGNNEQFF. The CDR3 nucleotides read TGTGCCACCTCGACTAGCGGGGGGAACAATGAGCAGTTCTTC. V is TRBV7-3 and J is TRBJ2-1; 13 bases line up with TRBD2. Germline lookup yields CDR1 SGHTA and CDR2 FQGTGA. After removal of 10 bases from V and 5 bases from J, the junction contained 5 bases not matched to a gene. This CDR3 has 14 residues.

The chain recombines TRBV6-1 with TRBJ2-1; possibly TRBD2 for D (5 bases). This CDR3 has 14 amino acids. CDR1 and CDR2 from the germline V gene are MNHNS and SASEGT. V lost 3 bases to trimming and J lost 2 bases, with 8 bases between them. The CDR3 spells CASSDRDPYNEQFF. CDR3 coding DNA: TGTGCCAGCAGTGATCGGGATCCCTACAATGAGCAGTTCTTC.

This sequence joins TRBV7-3 and TRBJ2-5; 8 bases are shared with TRBD2. The CDR3 contains 14 residues. With 3 bases clipped from V and 4 bases from J, the junction kept 4 bases outside the gene matches. Germline V gene sequence: CDR1 SGHTA, CDR2 FQGTGA. The CDR3 loop reads CASSFGGASETQYF. As DNA, the CDR3 is TGTGCCAGCAGCTTCGGGGGGGCCTCAGAGACCCAGTACTTC.

V is TRBV19 and J is TRBJ2-7; 10 bases are shared with TRBD1. This CDR3 spans 15 amino acids. Per germline, CDR1 LNHDA and CDR2 SQIVND (reference sequence). The V and J ends lost 5 bases and 7 bases, in that order; junction bases with no gene match: 11. This CDR3 reads CASSSRTGGRKEQYF. The CDR3 DNA sequence: TGTGCCAGTAGTTCAAGGACAGGGGGGCGAAAAGAGCAGTACTTC.

The V call is TRBV7-9, the J call TRBJ1-3; a possible D gene is TRBD1 (6 bases). This CDR3 is 18 amino acids long. Trimming took off 2 bases at V and 0 bases at J, with 17 bases between the two ends. From germline, CDR1 is SEHNR and CDR2 FQNEAQ (reference sequence). CDR3 sequence: CASSLRLPGHISGNTIYF. In DNA form, the CDR3 reads TGTGCCAGCAGCTTAAGGCTGCCGGGACATATCTCTGGAAACACCATATATTTT.

The chain uses TRBV6-1 and TRBJ1-2; D is uncertain. Per the germline V gene, CDR1 is MNHNS and CDR2 is SASEGT. The V gene lost 2 bases and the J gene lost 4 bases, with 8 bases spanning the gap. The CDR3 loop spans 13 amino acids. The CDR3: CASSELRAYGYTF. The CDR3 region has the DNA TGTGCCAGCAGTGAACTCCGAGCCTATGGCTACACCTTC.

V and J are TRBV5-6 and TRBJ1-3; 7 bases agree with TRBD1. Germline V gives CDR1 SGHDT, CDR2 YYEEEE. The CDR3 covers 17 residues. With V trimmed by 3 bases and J by 3 bases, 12 bases remained unmatched. Here the CDR3 DNA reads TGTGCCAGCAGCTCCGGAACAGGGGTGAGGATTGGAAACACCATATATTTT. Protein: CASSSGTGVRIGNTIYF. Based on the CDR3 plus reference TRBV5-6 and TRBJ1-3, the full variable domain is DAGVTQSPTHLIKTRGQQVTLRCSPKSGHDTVSWYQQALGQGPQFIFQYYEEEERQRGNFPDRFSGHQFPNYSSELNVNALLLGDSALYLCASSSGTGVRIGNTIYFGEGSWLTVV.

This chain links TRBV2 with TRBJ1-4, with a tentative D call TRBD1 (5 bases). Germline lookup yields CDR1 SNHLY and CDR2 FYNNEI. V lost 5 bases and J lost 1, with 8 bases in between. This CDR3 spans 14 amino acids. The CDR3 protein is CASSQGLTNEKLFF. In DNA, the CDR3 is TGTGCCAGCAGTCAGGGTTTAACTAATGAAAAACTGTTTTTT.

V gene TRBV6-4 combines with J gene TRBJ1-5; 10 nucleotides align to TRBD1. V was pared by 0 bases and J by 1 base, with 0 bases of the junction left unmatched. Germline CDR1 reads MRHNA; CDR2 reads SNTAGT. CDR3 length: 16 residues. The CDR3 bases are TGTGCCAGCAGTGACTCGGACAGGGGGAGCAATCAGCCCCAGCATTTT. It is translated as CASSDSDRGSNQPQHF.

This clone was recorded once. The CDR3 DNA reads TGCGCCAGCAGCTTATCTAGCGGGGAACGAGAGACCCAGTACTTC. Translation: CASSLSSGERETQYF. The chain is built from TRBV5-1 and TRBJ2-5, with 9 bases fitting TRBD2. CDR3 size: 15 residues. Germline V CDR1 and CDR2: SGHRS, YFSETQ. Trimming cost V 2 bases and J 4 bases; bases outside gene matches: 6. Drawing the rest from reference TRBV5-1 and TRBJ2-5, the complete variable domain is KAGVTQTPRYLIKTRGQQVTLSCSPISGHRSVSWYQQTPGQGLQFLFEYFSETQRNKGNFPGRFSGRQFSNSRSEMNVSTLELGDSALYLCASSLSSGERETQYFGPGTRLLVL.

V gene TRBV7-9 combines with J gene TRBJ1-2; D unresolved. From germline, CDR1 is SEHNR and CDR2 FQNEAQ (reference sequence). The CDR3 runs to 14 residues. The V end was cut by 1 base, the J end by 8 bases, with 14 bases between. The CDR3 DNA reads TGTGCCAGCAGCTTAGGTTGGCGGGAGATGGGCTACACCTTC. This sequence encodes CASSLGWREMGYTF. The full variable domain, completed using reference TRBV7-9 and TRBJ1-2, is DTGVSQNPRHKITKRGQNVTFRCDPISEHNRLYWYRQTLGQGPEFLTYFQNEAQLEKSRLLSDRFSAERPKGSFSTLEIQRTEQGDSAMYLCASSLGWREMGYTFGSGTRLTVV.